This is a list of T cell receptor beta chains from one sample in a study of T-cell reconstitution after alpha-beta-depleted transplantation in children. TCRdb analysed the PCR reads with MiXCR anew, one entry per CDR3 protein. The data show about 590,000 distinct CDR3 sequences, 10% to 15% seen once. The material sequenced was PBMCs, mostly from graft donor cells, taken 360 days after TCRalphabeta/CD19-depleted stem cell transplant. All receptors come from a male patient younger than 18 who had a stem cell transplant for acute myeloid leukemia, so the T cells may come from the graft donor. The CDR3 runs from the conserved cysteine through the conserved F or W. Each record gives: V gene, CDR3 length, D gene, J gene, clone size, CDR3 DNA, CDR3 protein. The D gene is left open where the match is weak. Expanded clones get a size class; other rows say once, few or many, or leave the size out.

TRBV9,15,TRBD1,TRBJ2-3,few,TGTGCCAGCAGCCCTAGGGACAGGGACCCAGATACGCAGTATTTT,CASSPRDRDPDTQYF
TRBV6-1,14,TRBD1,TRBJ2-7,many,TGTGCCAGCAGTGAACTTACCGGGACAGGTGAGCAGTACTTC,CASSELTGTGEQYF
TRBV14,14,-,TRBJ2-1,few,TGTGCCAGCAGCCAAGAGATGGGTTACAATGAGCAGTTCTTC,CASSQEMGYNEQFF
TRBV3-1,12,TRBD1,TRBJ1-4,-,TGTGCCAGCAGCCAAGATCAGGGGACAGTGATTTTT,CASSQDQGTVIF
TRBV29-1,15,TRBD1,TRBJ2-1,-,TGCAGCCTTAGACAGGGGGCCGAAGAGTACAATGAGCAGTTCTTC,CSLRQGAEEYNEQFF
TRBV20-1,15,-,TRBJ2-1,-,TGCAGTGCTAGAGATAGTGGTGGCTCCTACAATGAGCAGTTCTTC,CSARDSGGSYNEQFF
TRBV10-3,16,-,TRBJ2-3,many,TGTGCCATCAGTGAAGGGTCTAGCGTTCTCACAGATACGCAGTATTTT,CAISEGSSVLTDTQYF
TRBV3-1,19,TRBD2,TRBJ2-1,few,TGTGCCAGCAGCCAAGATGGTCTAGCGGGAGGGAGCTCCTACAATGAGCAGTTCTTC,CASSQDGLAGGSSYNEQFF
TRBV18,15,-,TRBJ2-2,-,TGTGCCAGCTCACTGAAGACACGGGGGCCCGGGGAGCTGTTTTTT,CASSLKTRGPGELFF
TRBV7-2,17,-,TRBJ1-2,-,TGTGCCAGCAGCTTACCGGGGGCAGCAACTACTAACTATGGCTACACCTTC,CASSLPGAATTNYGYTF
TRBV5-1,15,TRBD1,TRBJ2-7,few,TGCGCCAGCAGCCTTCCTGTAGGACAGGTCTACGAGCAGTACTTC,CASSLPVGQVYEQYF
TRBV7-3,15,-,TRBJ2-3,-,TGTGCCAGCAGCTTAAACAGGGATAGCACAGATACGCAGTATTTT,CASSLNRDSTDTQYF
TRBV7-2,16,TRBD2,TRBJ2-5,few,TGTGCCAGCAGCTTGTTCCTAGCGGGAGCCGGTGAGACCCAGTACTTC,CASSLFLAGAGETQYF
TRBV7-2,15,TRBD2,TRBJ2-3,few,TGTGCCAGCAGCTTAGGAGCGGGAGAAGGAAATACGCAGTATTTT,CASSLGAGEGNTQYF
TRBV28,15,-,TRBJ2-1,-,TGTGCCAGCATATCCCGGGACTCCAGCTACAATGAGCAGTTCTTC,CASISRDSSYNEQFF
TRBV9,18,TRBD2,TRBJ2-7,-,TGTGCCAGCAGCGTAGATGCGCTAGCGGGAGGATTACCCTACGAGCAGTACTTC,CASSVDALAGGLPYEQYF
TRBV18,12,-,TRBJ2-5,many,TGTGCCAGCAGCCCCCCCTTGGAGACCCAGTACTTC,CASSPPLETQYF
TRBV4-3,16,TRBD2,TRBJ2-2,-,TGCGCCAGCAGCCTTCTGGTGTTAGCGGGAGATGTGGAGCTGTTTTTT,CASSLLVLAGDVELFF
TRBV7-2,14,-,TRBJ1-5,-,TGTGCCAGCAGCCCGAACAGGGTTCCTCAGCCCCAGCATTTT,CASSPNRVPQPQHF
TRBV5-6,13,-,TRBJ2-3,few,TGTGCCAGCACCTTCGGGGGCACAGATACGCAGTATTTT,CASTFGGTDTQYF
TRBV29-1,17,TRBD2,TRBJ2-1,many,TGCAGCGTCCTAGCGGGAGGGGACCTTAAAGCCCTGGGGGAGCAGTTCTTC,CSVLAGGDLKALGEQFF
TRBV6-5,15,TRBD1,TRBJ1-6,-,TGTGCCAGCAGTTCCCGGACAGGGGCTAATTCACCCCTCCACTTT,CASSSRTGANSPLHF
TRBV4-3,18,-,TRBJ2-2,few,TGCGCCAGCAGCCAAGAGGCCCCGTACGGGGTGGTTCACGGGGAGCTGTTTTTT,CASSQEAPYGVVHGELFF
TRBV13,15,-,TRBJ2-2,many,TGTGCCAGCAGCTTGACACCAAAGAACACCGGGGAGCTGTTTTTT,CASSLTPKNTGELFF
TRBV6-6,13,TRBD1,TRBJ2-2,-,TGTGCCAACAAACAGGGGGAATTCGGGGAGCTGTTTTTT,CANKQGEFGELFF
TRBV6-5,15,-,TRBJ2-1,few,TGTGCCAGCAGTTACGGGCCAGGAGGGTACAATGAGCAGTTCTTC,CASSYGPGGYNEQFF
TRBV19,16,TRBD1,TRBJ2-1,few,TGTGCCAGTAGCACTTACAAACAGGACAGGGACGATGAGCAGTTCTTC,CASSTYKQDRDDEQFF
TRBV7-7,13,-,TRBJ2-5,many,TGTGCTAGCAGCTTACAGGGTTCGGAGACCCAGTACTTC,CASSLQGSETQYF
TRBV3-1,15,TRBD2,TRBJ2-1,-,TGTGCCAGCGGCCACTCCGGGGGGGTCTACAATGAGCAGTTCTTC,CASGHSGGVYNEQFF
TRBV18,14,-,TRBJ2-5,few,TGTGCCAGCTCAGCCCGGGGCATAGAAGAGACCCAGTACTTC,CASSARGIEETQYF
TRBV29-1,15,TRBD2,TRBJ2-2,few,TGCAGCGTTGACGAGACTAGCGGGAGAGTCGGGGAGCTGTTTTTT,CSVDETSGRVGELFF
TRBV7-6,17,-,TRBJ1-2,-,TGTGCCAGCAGCTTAGGATCGGCCGGGCCCGCCTACTATGGCTACACCTTC,CASSLGSAGPAYYGYTF
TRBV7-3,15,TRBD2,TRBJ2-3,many,TGTGCCAGCAGCTTAAGCGGGACTAGCGGGATGAAGCAGTATTTT,CASSLSGTSGMKQYF
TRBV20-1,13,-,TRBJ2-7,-,TGCAGTGCTCCCAACGATCGGGGGTACGAGCAGTACTTC,CSAPNDRGYEQYF
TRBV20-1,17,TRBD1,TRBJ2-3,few,TGCAGTGCTAGCCGATCCGGGACAGGATCCGGCACAGATACGCAGTATTTT,CSASRSGTGSGTDTQYF
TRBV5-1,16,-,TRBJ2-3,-,TGCGCCAGCAGCGTGCGACTGGGCCGGCCCACAGATACGCAGTATTTT,CASSVRLGRPTDTQYF
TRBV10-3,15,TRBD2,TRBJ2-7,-,TGTGCCATCAGTCTTACTAGCGGGAGCACCTACGAGCAGTACTTC,CAISLTSGSTYEQYF
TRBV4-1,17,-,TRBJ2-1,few,TGCGCCAGCAGCCAAGGTGTTTCAGGCGGAGGCCACAATGAGCAGTTCTTC,CASSQGVSGGGHNEQFF
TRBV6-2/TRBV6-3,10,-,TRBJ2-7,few,TGTGCCAGCAGGGGGGCCTCGCAGTACTTC,CASRGASQYF
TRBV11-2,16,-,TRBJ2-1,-,TGTGCCAGCAGCTTAGAGTGGGGGATACTAAATTTTGAGCAGTTCTTC,CASSLEWGILNFEQFF
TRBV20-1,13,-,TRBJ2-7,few,TGCAGTGCGGACCGTGGGAGTGCTTACGAGCAGTACTTC,CSADRGSAYEQYF
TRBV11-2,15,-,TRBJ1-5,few,TGTGCCAGCAGCTTAGATCGGGCAGGGAATCAGCCCCAGCATTTT,CASSLDRAGNQPQHF
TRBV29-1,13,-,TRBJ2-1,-,TGCAGCGTTGAGTTTGGGACGACATGGGAGCAGTTCTTC,CSVEFGTTWEQFF
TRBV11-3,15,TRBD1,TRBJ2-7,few,TGTGCCAGCAGCCAGGGGACAGCCCCCTCCTACGAGCAGTACTTC,CASSQGTAPSYEQYF
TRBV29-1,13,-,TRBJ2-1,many,TGCAGCGCCCACCGGGCTTTCGGAAATGAGCAGTTCTTC,CSAHRAFGNEQFF
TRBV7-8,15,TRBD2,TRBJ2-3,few,TGTGCCAGCAGCCGACTAGCGGGATCCACAGATACGCAGTATTTT,CASSRLAGSTDTQYF
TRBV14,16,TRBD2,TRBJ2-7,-,TGTGCCAGCAGCCCTCCGCCGGGACTAGCGGTCTACGAGCAGTACTTC,CASSPPPGLAVYEQYF
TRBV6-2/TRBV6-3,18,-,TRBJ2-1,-,TGTGCCAGCAGTTACACCTCCGGACAGTCTTTTTCCTACAATGAGCAGTTCTTC,CASSYTSGQSFSYNEQFF
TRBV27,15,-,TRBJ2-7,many,TGTGCCAGCAGTTTATATGGGGGTTTTGCCTACGAGCAGTACTTC,CASSLYGGFAYEQYF
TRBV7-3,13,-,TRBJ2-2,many,TGTGCCAGCAGCTTAAGTGGGATCGGGGAGCTGTTTTTT,CASSLSGIGELFF
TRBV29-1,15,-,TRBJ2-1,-,TGCAGCGTTGTCCCTTGGACAGAAGCAGGGGATGAGCAGTTCTTC,CSVVPWTEAGDEQFF
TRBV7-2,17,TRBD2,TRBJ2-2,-,TGTGCCAGCAGCCACGGGACTAGCGGGAGCTCGGCCGGGGAGCTGTTTTTT,CASSHGTSGSSAGELFF
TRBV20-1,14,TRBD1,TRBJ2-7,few,TGCAGTGCTACCTTCCGGGACAGGGGTTACGAGCAGTACTTC,CSATFRDRGYEQYF
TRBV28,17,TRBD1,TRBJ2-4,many,TGTGCCAGCAGATCTTTCCCGGGACAGTTCAACAAAAACATTCAGTACTTC,CASRSFPGQFNKNIQYF
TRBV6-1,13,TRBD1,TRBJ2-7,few,TGTGCCACCCGGACAGGGAGCTCCTACGAGCAGTACTTC,CATRTGSSYEQYF
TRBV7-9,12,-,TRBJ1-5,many,TGTGCCAGCAGTTCGATGGGTCAGCCCCAGCATTTT,CASSSMGQPQHF